This TCR beta chain was obtained from a study of blood T cell repertoires in COVID-19. Trimming removed 7 bases from V and 8 bases from J; junction bases left unmatched: 7. The V gene's germline CDR1 is SGHRS and CDR2 YFSETQ. This CDR3 comprises 14 residues. Authors' data handling: Cell counts per sample came from amplifying reference gene primers. The table came from immunoSEQ multiplex PCR; TCRdb's copy has only in-frame clones and leaves some out. V and J calls plus clone size are reproduced from that table; the DNA served to infer D and trimming. The table lists under 250,000 clones, around four fifths of them singletons, with 8.5% to 10% in the top ten. This clone was recorded a few times.

The sequence was collected from a man in his forties or fifties with active or convalescent COVID-19. The chain joins TRBV5-1 to TRBJ1-6; 9 positions match TRBD1. Sequenced material: peripheral blood. The CDR3, as DNA: TGCGCCAGCCAGCCGGGACAGGGAGATTCACCCCTCCACTTT. It codes for CASQPGQGDSPLHF.